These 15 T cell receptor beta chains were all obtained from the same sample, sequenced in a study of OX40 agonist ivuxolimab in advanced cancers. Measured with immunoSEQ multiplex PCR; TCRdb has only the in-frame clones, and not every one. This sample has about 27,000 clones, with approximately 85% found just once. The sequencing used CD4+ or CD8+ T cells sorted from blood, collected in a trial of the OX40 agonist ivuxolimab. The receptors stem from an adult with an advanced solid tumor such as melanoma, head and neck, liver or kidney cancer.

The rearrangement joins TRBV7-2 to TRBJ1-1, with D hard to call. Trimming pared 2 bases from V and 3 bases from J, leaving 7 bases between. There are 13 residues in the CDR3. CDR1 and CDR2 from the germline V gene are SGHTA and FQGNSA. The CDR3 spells CASSLYTYTEAFF. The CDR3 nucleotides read TGTGCCAGCAGCTTATACACGTACACTGAAGCTTTCTTT.

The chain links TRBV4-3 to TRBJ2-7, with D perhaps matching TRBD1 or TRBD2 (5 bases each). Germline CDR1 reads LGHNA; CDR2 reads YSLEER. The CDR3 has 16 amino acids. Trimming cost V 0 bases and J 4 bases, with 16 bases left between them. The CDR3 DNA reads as TGCGCCAGCAGCCAAGAGGGACCCGGGTCTGGGTACGAGCAGTACTTC. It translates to CASSQEGPGSGYEQYF.

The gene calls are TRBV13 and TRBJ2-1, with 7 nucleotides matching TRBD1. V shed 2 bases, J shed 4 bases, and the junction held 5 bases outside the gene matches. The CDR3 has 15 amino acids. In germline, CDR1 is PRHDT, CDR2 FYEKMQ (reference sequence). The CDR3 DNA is TGTGCCAGCAGCTTACCGAGGGGGCTGTACAATGAGCAGTTCTTC. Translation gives CASSLPRGLYNEQFF.

The CDR3: CASSLEKRVYEQFF. Here the CDR3 DNA reads TGTGCCAGCAGTTTAGAAAAAAGGGTTTATGAGCAGTTCTTC. This chain links TRBV28 with TRBJ2-1; D uncertain. The ends were cut back, 2 bases at V and 8 bases at J, with 13 bases in the middle. There are 14 residues in the CDR3. Germline V gene lookup returns CDR1 MDHEN and CDR2 SYDVKM.

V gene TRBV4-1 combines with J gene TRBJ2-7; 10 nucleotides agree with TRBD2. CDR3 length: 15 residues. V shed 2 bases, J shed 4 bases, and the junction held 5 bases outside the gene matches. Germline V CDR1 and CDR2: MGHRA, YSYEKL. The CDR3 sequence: CASSQSGGAGYEQYF. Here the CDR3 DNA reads TGCGCCAGCAGCCAAAGCGGGGGGGCCGGATACGAGCAGTACTTC.

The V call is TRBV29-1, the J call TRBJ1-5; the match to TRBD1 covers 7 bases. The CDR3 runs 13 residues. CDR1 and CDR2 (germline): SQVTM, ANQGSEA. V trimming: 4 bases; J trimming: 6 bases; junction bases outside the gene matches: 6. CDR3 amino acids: CSVGDRATQPQHF. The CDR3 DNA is TGCAGCGTTGGCGACAGGGCAACTCAGCCCCAGCATTTT.

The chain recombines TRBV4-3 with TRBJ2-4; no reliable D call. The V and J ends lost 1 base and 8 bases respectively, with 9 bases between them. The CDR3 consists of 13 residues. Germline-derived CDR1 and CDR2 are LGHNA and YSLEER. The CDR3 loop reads CASSQVYGDIQYF. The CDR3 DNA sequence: TGCGCCAGCAGCCAAGTGTATGGGGACATTCAGTACTTC.

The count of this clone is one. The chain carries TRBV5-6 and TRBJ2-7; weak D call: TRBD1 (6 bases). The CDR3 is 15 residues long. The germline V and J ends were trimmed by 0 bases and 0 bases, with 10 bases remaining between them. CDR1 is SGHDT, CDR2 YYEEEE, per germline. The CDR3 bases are TGTGCCAGCAGCTTGGCGGGACATAGCTCCTACGAGCAGTACTTC. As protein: CASSLAGHSSYEQYF.

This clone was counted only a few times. As DNA, the CDR3 is TGTGCCACCTCGACAAGATTCTTAATCTCTGGAAACACCATATATTTT. This codes for CATSTRFLISGNTIYF. The genes are TRBV28 and TRBJ1-3; D uncertain. Per the germline V gene, CDR1 is MDHEN and CDR2 is SYDVKM. V was trimmed by 10 bases and J by 0 bases, leaving 19 bases between them. The CDR3 loop spans 16 amino acids.

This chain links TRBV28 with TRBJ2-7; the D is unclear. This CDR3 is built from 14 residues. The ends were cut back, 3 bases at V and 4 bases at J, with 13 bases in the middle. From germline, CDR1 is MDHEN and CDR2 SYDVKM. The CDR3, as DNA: TGTGCCAGCAGTTTCTTCGCCAGAGGTTACGAGCAGTACTTC. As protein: CASSFFARGYEQYF.

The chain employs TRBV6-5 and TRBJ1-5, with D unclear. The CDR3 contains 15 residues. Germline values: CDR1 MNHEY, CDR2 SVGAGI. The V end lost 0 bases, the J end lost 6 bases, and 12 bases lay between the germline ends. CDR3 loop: CASSYSMSWGQPQHF. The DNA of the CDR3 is TGTGCCAGCAGTTACTCGATGTCGTGGGGTCAGCCCCAGCATTTT.

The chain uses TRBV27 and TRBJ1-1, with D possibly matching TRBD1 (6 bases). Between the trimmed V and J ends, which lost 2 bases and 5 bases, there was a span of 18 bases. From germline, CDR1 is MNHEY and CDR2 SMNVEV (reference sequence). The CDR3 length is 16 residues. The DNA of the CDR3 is TGTGCCAGCAGTTTAGTGCCCTATTCACAGGGAACTGAAGCTTTCTTT. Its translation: CASSLVPYSQGTEAFF.

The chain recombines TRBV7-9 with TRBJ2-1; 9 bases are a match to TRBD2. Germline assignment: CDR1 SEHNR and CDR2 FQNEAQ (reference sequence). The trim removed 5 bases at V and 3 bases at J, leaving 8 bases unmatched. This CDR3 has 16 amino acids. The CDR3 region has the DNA TGTGCCAGCAGCCCGACTAGCGGAGAACTCTACAATGAGCAGTTCTTC. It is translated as CASSPTSGELYNEQFF.

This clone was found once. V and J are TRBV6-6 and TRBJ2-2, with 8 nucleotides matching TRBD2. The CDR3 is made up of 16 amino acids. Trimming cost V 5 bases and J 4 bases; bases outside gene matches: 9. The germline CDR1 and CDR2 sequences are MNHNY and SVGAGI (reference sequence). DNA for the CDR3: TGTGCCAGCAGTCCTCGGGGGGGCGCGGGCACCGGGGAGCTGTTTTTT. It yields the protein CASSPRGGAGTGELFF.

CDR3 sequence reads: CASSLGAGADTQYF. The CDR3 DNA reads as TGCGCCAGCAGCCTCGGGGCCGGGGCAGATACGCAGTATTTT. This rearrangement joins TRBV4-3 to TRBJ2-3; the D call may be TRBD1 or TRBD2 (5 bases each). Per the germline V gene, CDR1 is LGHNA and CDR2 is YSLEER. V shed 4 bases and J shed 4 bases, with 12 bases lying between them. The CDR3 is made up of 14 amino acids.